The entry that follows covers one T cell receptor (beta chain) sequence. As yet, its antigen is unknown. Within the sample, other DNA sequences also encode this same CDR3. The sample belongs to a study of beta chain features in type 1 diabetes. The CDR3 is made up of 13 amino acids. The germline V gene encodes CDR1 SGHRS and CDR2 YFSETQ. The V gene lost 0 bases and the J gene lost 3 bases, with 5 bases spanning the gap. Expressed TCRB transcripts got sequenced, as all isolated RNA was reverse transcribed. Sequencing used immunoSEQ multiplex PCR; TCRdb keeps in-frame clones, though not all of them. This table holds some 250,000 clones, roughly 13% found once. Study-level findings and limits: Among all four CD4+ subsets, Type 1 diabetes patients had TCRB CDR3s that were moderately but significantly shorter. In these data, an HLA type influence on TCRB rearrangement remained unresolved.

The genes are TRBV5-1 and TRBJ2-3; a possible D gene is TRBD1 (5 bases). The material sequenced was naive CD4+ T cells from blood. The clonotype was recovered from a man aged 25-45 years with type 1 diabetes. The CDR3: CASSLAGTDTQYF. In DNA form, the CDR3 reads TGCGCCAGCAGCTTGGCAGGGACAGATACGCAGTATTTT. The full variable domain, with the rest looked up from reference TRBV5-1 and TRBJ2-3, is KAGVTQTPRYLIKTRGQQVTLSCSPISGHRSVSWYQQTPGQGLQFLFEYFSETQRNKGNFPGRFSGRQFSNSRSEMNVSTLELGDSALYLCASSLAGTDTQYFGPGTRLTVL.